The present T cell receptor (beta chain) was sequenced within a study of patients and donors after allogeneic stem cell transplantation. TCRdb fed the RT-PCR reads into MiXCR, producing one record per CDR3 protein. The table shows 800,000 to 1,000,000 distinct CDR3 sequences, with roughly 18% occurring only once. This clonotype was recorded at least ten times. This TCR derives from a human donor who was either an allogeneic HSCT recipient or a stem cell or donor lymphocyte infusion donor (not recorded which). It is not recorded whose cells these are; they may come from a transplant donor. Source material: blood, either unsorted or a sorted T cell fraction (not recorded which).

The CDR3 region has the DNA TGTGCCAGCAGACCACCCCGGACTAGAACGGTCTACGAGCAGTACTTC. It translates to CASRPPRTRTVYEQYF. V and J are TRBV6-1 and TRBJ2-7; the match to TRBD2 covers 7 bases. J lost 3 bases, V lost 6 bases, and 14 bases had no gene match. Germline assignment: CDR1 MNHNS and CDR2 SASEGT. This CDR3 spans 16 amino acids.